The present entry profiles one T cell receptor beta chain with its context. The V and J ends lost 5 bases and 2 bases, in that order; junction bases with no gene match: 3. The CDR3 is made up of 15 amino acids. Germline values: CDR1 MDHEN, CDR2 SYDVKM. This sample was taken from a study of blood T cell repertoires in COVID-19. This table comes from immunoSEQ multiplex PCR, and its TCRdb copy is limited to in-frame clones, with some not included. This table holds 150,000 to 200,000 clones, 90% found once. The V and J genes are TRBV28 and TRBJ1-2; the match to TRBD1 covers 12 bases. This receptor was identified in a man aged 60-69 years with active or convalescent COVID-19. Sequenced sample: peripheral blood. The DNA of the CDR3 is TGTGCCAGCAGTCTCGGGACAGGGGGCAACTATGGCTACACCTTC. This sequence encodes CASSLGTGGNYGYTF.